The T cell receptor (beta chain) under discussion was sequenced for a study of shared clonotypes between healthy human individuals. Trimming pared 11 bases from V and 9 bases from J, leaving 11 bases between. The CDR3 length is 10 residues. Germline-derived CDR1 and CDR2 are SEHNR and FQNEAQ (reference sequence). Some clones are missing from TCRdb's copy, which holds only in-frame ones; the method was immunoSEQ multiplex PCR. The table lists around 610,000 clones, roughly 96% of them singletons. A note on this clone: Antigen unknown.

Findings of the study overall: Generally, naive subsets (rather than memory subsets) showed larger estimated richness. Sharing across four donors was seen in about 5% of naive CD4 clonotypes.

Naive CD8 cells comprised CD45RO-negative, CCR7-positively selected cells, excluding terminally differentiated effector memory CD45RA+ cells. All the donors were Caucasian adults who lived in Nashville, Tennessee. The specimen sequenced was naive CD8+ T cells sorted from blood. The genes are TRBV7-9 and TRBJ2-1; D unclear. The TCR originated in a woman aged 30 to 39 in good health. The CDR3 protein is CALGSSEQFF. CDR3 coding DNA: TGTGCCCTGGGGTCTTCTGAGCAGTTCTTC.